The 24 T cell receptor beta chains below come from one sample, sequenced in a study of CD8 T cells in Susac syndrome. Reverse transcription of about 0.45 to 1 ug RNA was performed with random hexamers. TCRdb reprocessed the immunoSEQ multiplex PCR reads via MiXCR and lists one record per CDR3 protein. The sample lists 110,000 or so distinct CDR3 sequences, more than 85% occurring once. Sequencing used CD4+ T cells from PBMCs. The receptors were gathered from a human donor with multiple sclerosis.

The gene calls are TRBV7-2 and TRBJ2-7; tentatively, D is TRBD2 (5 bases). CDR3 length: 14 amino acids. Trimming took 2 bases from V and 2 from J, leaving 10 bases between them. Germline CDR1 and CDR2: SGHTA and FQGNSA. The CDR3 region has the DNA TGTGCCAGCAGCTTAAGGCAGCGGCCCTACGAGCAGTACTTC. This gives the protein CASSLRQRPYEQYF.

The rearrangement joins TRBV11-2 to TRBJ1-1, with D hard to call. Trimming took 2 bases from V and 5 from J, leaving 18 bases between them. The CDR3 is 16 amino acids. The germline V gene encodes CDR1 SGHAT and CDR2 FQNNGV. DNA for the CDR3: TGTGCCAGCAGCTTAAGAGGCTCACCCATGGGGACTGAAGCTTTCTTT. It is translated as CASSLRGSPMGTEAFF.

V gene TRBV3-1 combines with J gene TRBJ2-3; D is undetermined. Germline V gene lookup returns CDR1 LGHDT and CDR2 YNNKEL (reference sequence). The CDR3 has 12 amino acids. V lost 1 base and J 7 bases, leaving 6 bases between the germline ends. The CDR3 DNA sequence: TGTGCCAGCAGCCAAGTGCGTCATACGCAGTATTTT. This codes for CASSQVRHTQYF.

The chain links TRBV18 to TRBJ1-6; D is uncertain. This CDR3 comprises 14 residues. Per germline, CDR1 KGHSH and CDR2 LQKENI. Trimming removed 1 base at V and 5 bases at J, with 6 bases between. In DNA, the CDR3 is TGTGCCAGCTCACCACAGGAGGATAATTCACCCCTCCACTTT. It yields the protein CASSPQEDNSPLHF. Drawing the rest from reference TRBV18 and TRBJ1-6, the complete variable domain is NAGVMQNPRHLVRRRGQEARLRCSPMKGHSHVYWYRQLPEEGLKFMVYLQKENIIDESGMPKERFSAEFPKEGPSILRIQQVVRGDSAAYFCASSPQEDNSPLHFGNGTRLTVT.

V is TRBV30 and J is TRBJ1-1; D gene ambiguous. In germline, CDR1 is GTSNPN, CDR2 SVGIG (reference sequence). This CDR3 spans 11 amino acids. V was shortened by 0 bases and J by 10 bases, with 9 bases between the two germline ends. CDR3 sequence: CAWSVTTVAFF. The CDR3 DNA follows: TGTGCCTGGAGTGTTACGACGGTAGCTTTCTTT.

V and J are TRBV24-1 and TRBJ2-5; D unresolved. V lost 0 bases to trimming and J lost 4 bases, with 5 bases between them. The germline CDR1 and CDR2 sequences are KGHDR and SFDVKD. This CDR3 contains 13 residues. CDR3 sequence: CATSDLPGETQYF. The CDR3 nucleotides read TGTGCCACCAGTGATTTGCCGGGAGAGACCCAGTACTTC.

The CDR3 loop is CSASAESNQPQHF. In DNA form, the CDR3 reads TGCAGTGCTAGTGCCGAGAGTAATCAGCCCCAGCATTTT. The chain joins TRBV20-1 to TRBJ1-5; D remains ambiguous. The ends were cut back, 3 bases at V and 4 bases at J, with 10 bases in the middle. Germline CDR1 reads DFQATT; CDR2 reads SNEGSKA (reference sequence). The CDR3 consists of 13 residues.

The rearrangement links TRBV7-9 to TRBJ1-2; D is perhaps TRBD1 (5 bases). This CDR3 comprises 15 residues. Trimming stripped 2 bases from V and 2 bases from J, with 12 bases between. The germline gives CDR1 SEHNR, CDR2 FQNEAQ (reference sequence). The DNA of the CDR3 is TGTGCCAGCAGCTTACTCAGGGTTCGAAACTATGGCTACACCTTC. This sequence encodes CASSLLRVRNYGYTF.

The chain combines TRBV4-1 with TRBJ2-3; perhaps TRBD2 as D (6 bases). Trimming removed 0 bases from V and 8 bases from J, with 21 bases in between. CDR3 length: 17 residues. CDR1 and CDR2 (germline): MGHRA, YSYEKL. Here the CDR3 DNA reads TGCGCCAGCAGCCAAGATTGGAGGGACCCGGGTTATGTTACGCAGTATTTT. The encoded protein is CASSQDWRDPGYVTQYF.

V usage is TRBV28 and J usage is TRBJ1-2, with D hard to call. Trimming took off 10 bases at V and 1 base at J, with 7 bases between the two ends. The CDR3 has 11 residues. Germline CDR1 reads MDHEN; CDR2 reads SYDVKM. The CDR3 spells CATQVNYGYTF. CDR3 nucleotide sequence: TGTGCCACCCAGGTTAACTATGGCTACACCTTC.

CDR3 residues: CASSAGGSGGSVRETQYF. The CDR3 DNA follows: TGTGCCAGCAGTGCGGGAGGTAGCGGGGGGTCGGTTCGGGAGACCCAGTACTTC. This chain links TRBV6-1 with TRBJ2-5; 10 positions match TRBD2. The CDR3 is 18 amino acids. Germline V gene data show CDR1 as MNHNS and CDR2 as SASEGT. J gave up 5 bases and V 4 bases, and 16 bases lay outside the gene matches.

The CDR3 is CASSVQRGAPRCTF. The CDR3 nucleotides are TGTGCCAGCAGTGTTCAACGGGGGGCTCCTCGGTGCACCTTC. The V call is TRBV2, the J call TRBJ1-2; D possibly corresponds to TRBD1 (6 bases). Germline V gives CDR1 SNHLY, CDR2 FYNNEI. This CDR3 region has 14 residues. V dropped 4 bases and J dropped 13 bases, with 22 bases sitting between them. The entire variable domain, with the rest obtained from reference TRBV2 and TRBJ1-2, is as follows: EPEVTQTPSHQVTQMGQEVILRCVPISNHLYFYWYRQILGQKVEFLVSFYNNEISEKSEIFDDQFSVERPDGSNFTLKIRSTKLEDSAMYFCASSVQRGAPRCTFGSGTRLTVV.

The rearrangement links TRBV6-5 to TRBJ1-6; D not certain. CDR1 is MNHEY and CDR2 is SVGAGI in the germline V gene. V was shortened by 6 bases and J by 7 bases, with 13 bases between the two germline ends. This CDR3 region has 14 residues. The CDR3 DNA reads TGTGCCAGCAGAAGCGGACCGGGAAATTCACCCCTCCACTTT. As protein: CASRSGPGNSPLHF.

The chain links TRBV9 to TRBJ2-3; 11 nucleotides agree with TRBD1. The CDR3 is 15 residues long. Germline V lookup: CDR1 SGDLS, CDR2 YYNGEE. J gave up 6 bases and V 4 bases, and 7 bases lay outside the gene matches. CDR3 bases: TGTGCCAGCAGCCTCCTGGACAGGGGGCTTGATACGCAGTATTTT. It translates to CASSLLDRGLDTQYF.

The chain is built from TRBV5-6 and TRBJ2-5, with a weak D call TRBD1 (5 bases). The V end lost 1 base, the J end lost 5 bases, and 24 bases lay between the germline ends. The CDR3 is 18 amino acids. The V gene's germline CDR1 is SGHDT and CDR2 YYEEEE. The CDR3 nucleotides read TGTGCCAGCAGCTTGCGTGGACAACGGTCGGTTAAGTGGGAGACCCAGTACTTC. It encodes CASSLRGQRSVKWETQYF.

The rearrangement joins TRBV27 to TRBJ1-2; 7 positions agree with TRBD1. J was trimmed by 4 bases and V by 6 bases; bases with no gene match: 11. The CDR3 is made up of 15 amino acids. Germline CDR1 reads MNHEY; CDR2 reads SMNVEV (reference sequence). The CDR3 DNA sequence: TGTGCCAGCAGGCTAGGGGCACAGGGGTTCTATGGCTACACCTTC. Translated: CASRLGAQGFYGYTF.

V is TRBV2 and J is TRBJ1-3; D unresolved. The CDR3 spans 13 residues. The V gene lost 7 bases and the J gene lost 0 bases, with 7 bases spanning the gap. Germline CDR1 reads SNHLY; CDR2 reads FYNNEI. The CDR3 sequence is CASTPHSGNTIYF. The DNA of the CDR3 is TGTGCCAGCACACCGCACTCTGGAAACACCATATATTTT. The whole variable domain, remainder taken from reference TRBV2 and TRBJ1-3, is EPEVTQTPSHQVTQMGQEVILRCVPISNHLYFYWYRQILGQKVEFLVSFYNNEISEKSEIFDDQFSVERPDGSNFTLKIRSTKLEDSAMYFCASTPHSGNTIYFGEGSWLTVV.

This rearrangement joins TRBV25-1 to TRBJ1-1, with D hard to call. CDR1 is MGHDK, CDR2 SYGVNS, per germline. V shed 3 bases and J shed 4 bases, with 9 bases lying between them. CDR3 length: 13 residues. CDR3 in amino acids: CASSDRPFTEAFF. In DNA, the CDR3 is TGTGCCAGCAGTGACAGACCGTTCACTGAAGCTTTCTTT.

The chain carries TRBV6-6 and TRBJ2-1; 11 nucleotides line up with TRBD1. The V gene end was trimmed by 4 bases and the J gene end by 3 bases; junction bases not matched to a gene: 2. The germline gives CDR1 MNHNY, CDR2 SVGAGI (reference sequence). The CDR3 totals 15 residues. CDR3 nucleotide sequence: TGTGCCAGCAGTTCCGGGACAGGGGGCTACAATGAGCAGTTCTTC. Protein: CASSSGTGGYNEQFF.

The V call is TRBV20-1, the J call TRBJ1-1, with TRBD1 matching 7 bases. The CDR3 sequence is 16 residues long. J gave up 6 bases and V 1 base, and 14 bases lay outside the gene matches. Per the germline V gene, CDR1 is DFQATT and CDR2 is SNEGSKA (reference sequence). In nucleotides, the CDR3 is TGCAGTGCTAGAGGTCCGGGACAGACAGGTTTCGCTGAAGCTTTCTTT. It specifies CSARGPGQTGFAEAFF.

This rearrangement joins TRBV4-2 to TRBJ2-7; TRBD1 aligns across 7 bases. The V gene end was trimmed by 2 bases and the J gene end by 4 bases; junction bases not matched to a gene: 11. CDR1 and CDR2 (germline): LGHNA, YNFKEQ. CDR3 size: 16 residues. CDR3 DNA: TGTGCCAGCAGCCAATCTCCAAACAGGGGCGCGTACGAGCAGTACTTC. Protein sequence: CASSQSPNRGAYEQYF.

This chain uses TRBV6-1 with TRBJ1-1, with D possibly matching TRBD1 (5 bases). Germline CDR1 reads MNHNS; CDR2 reads SASEGT. The V and J ends lost 6 bases and 2 bases respectively, with 19 bases between them. The CDR3 totals 16 residues. CDR3 DNA sequence: TGTGCCAGCAGGAACCAGGGTTCTGGGATCAACACTGAAGCTTTCTTT. This codes for CASRNQGSGINTEAFF.

This rearrangement joins TRBV5-1 to TRBJ1-4, with a weak D call TRBD1 (5 bases). This CDR3 has 14 amino acids. Germline V gives CDR1 SGHRS, CDR2 YFSETQ. The ends were cut back, 7 bases at V and 6 bases at J, with 16 bases in the middle. CDR3 in amino acids: CASASRGGDEKLFF. The CDR3 DNA is TGCGCCAGCGCATCCCGGGGGGGAGATGAAAAACTGTTTTTT.

This clonotype has a single count. One end of the junction is discordant with germline, which a read error may explain. V gene TRBV30 combines with J gene TRBJ1-1; D gene ambiguous. CDR3 length: 13 residues. Germline V gene sequence: CDR1 GTSNPN, CDR2 SVGIG (reference sequence). This CDR3 is CAWSAGLNAEAFF. The CDR3 DNA follows: TGTGCCTGGAGTGCGGGTTTGAACGCTGAAGCTTTCTTT.